This TCR beta chain was recovered during a study of radiation and T cells in renal cell carcinoma. Findings and limits, study-wide: Top tumor clonotypes rose in blood 2 weeks post-radiation, then contracted.

Time point reported: baseline pretreatment blood. Treatment meaning: 15 Gy SBRT to primary tumor, nephrectomy 4 weeks later. The method was immunoSEQ multiplex PCR; TCRdb's version includes in-frame clones alone and lacks a portion of them. The sample carries 120,000 to 150,000 clones, around four fifths recorded once. With respect to this clone: Antigen unknown.

The CDR3 has 14 residues. CDR1 is MNHEY and CDR2 is SVGAGI in the germline V gene. V lost 6 bases and J 0 bases, leaving 11 bases between the germline ends. This clonotype was sampled from a woman aged 45-59 years with renal cell carcinoma. The chain recombines TRBV6-5 with TRBJ1-2; D is unclear. The sample consisted of blood, taken from a patient whose treatment included radiotherapy and nephrectomy. The CDR3 is CASRTTATNYGYTF. The CDR3 DNA reads as TGTGCCAGCAGGACGACGGCTACTAACTATGGCTACACCTTC.